This entry lists 17 T cell receptor beta chains sequenced from one sample in a study of patients and donors after allogeneic stem cell transplantation. Each CDR3 protein gets one entry after TCRdb re-called the RT-PCR reads with MiXCR. The repertoire holds roughly 180,000 distinct CDR3 sequences, around two fifths seen once, with 33% in the top ten. Specimen: blood, either unsorted or a sorted T cell fraction (not recorded which). The receptor set was obtained from a human donor who was either an allogeneic HSCT recipient or a stem cell or donor lymphocyte infusion donor (not recorded which). It is not recorded whose cells these are; they may come from a transplant donor.

The rearrangement uses TRBV4-2 and TRBJ1-2, with 8 bases identical to TRBD1. V lost 0 bases to trimming and J lost 4 bases; unmatched junction nucleotides: 16. CDR3 length: 19 amino acids. In germline, CDR1 is LGHNA, CDR2 YNFKEQ. This CDR3 reads CASSQEGTGPSGHFYGYTF. Here the CDR3 DNA reads TGTGCCAGCAGCCAAGAGGGGACAGGACCCTCCGGCCATTTCTATGGCTACACCTTC.

There are a few counts of this clonotype. The gene calls are TRBV4-2 and TRBJ1-1; D remains unclear. With 4 bases removed from V and 11 bases from J, the gap between germline ends came to 17 bases. The CDR3 is 13 residues long. The V gene's germline CDR1 is LGHNA and CDR2 YNFKEQ. The CDR3: CASSPRGSEAAFF. CDR3 in DNA: TGTGCCAGCAGCCCAAGAGGCAGTGAGGCGGCTTTCTTT.

J is TRBJ2-3 and V is TRBV12-3 or TRBV12-4, with 7 bases matching TRBD2. V lost 4 bases and J lost 2; bases outside the gene matches: 15. The CDR3 is made up of 18 amino acids. The CDR3 spells CASSSPLIAGGFTDTQYF. Here the CDR3 DNA reads TGTGCCAGCAGTTCACCCCTTATAGCGGGCGGTTTCACAGATACGCAGTATTTT.

The chain joins TRBV12-3 or TRBV12-4 to TRBJ1-5; no definite D call. V lost 3 bases and J 4 bases, leaving 7 bases between the germline ends. The CDR3 has 13 amino acids. CDR3 in amino acids: CASSLNENQPQHF. CDR3 DNA sequence: TGTGCCAGCAGTTTGAATGAGAATCAGCCCCAGCATTTT.

This clonotype appeared a few times. CDR3 in amino acids: CASSLGTVRGYGYTF. The CDR3 DNA reads TGTGCCAGCAGTCTTGGGACAGTCCGAGGATATGGCTACACCTTC. V gene TRBV7-8 combines with J gene TRBJ1-2; 7 bases are shared with TRBD1. This CDR3 region has 15 residues. The V and J ends lost 6 bases and 5 bases, in that order; junction bases with no gene match: 12. Per the germline V gene, CDR1 is SGHVS and CDR2 is FQNEAQ. The complete variable domain, with remaining parts taken from reference TRBV7-8 and TRBJ1-2, reads GAGVSQSPRYKVAKRGQDVALRCDPISGHVSLFWYQQALGQGPEFLTYFQNEAQLDKSGLPSDRFFAERPEGSVSTLKIQRTQQEDSAVYLCASSLGTVRGYGYTFGSGTRLTVV.

This sequence joins TRBV2 and TRBJ2-7; TRBD2 might be the D (5 bases). The germline V and J ends were trimmed by 4 bases and 1 base, with 17 bases remaining between them. Per the germline V gene, CDR1 is SNHLY and CDR2 is FYNNEI. The CDR3 contains 16 residues. In nucleotides, the CDR3 is TGTGCCAGCAGTGGAACTCCACTAGAGAGGTCCTACGAGCAGTACTTC. Encoded protein: CASSGTPLERSYEQYF.

The chain is built from TRBV6-2 or TRBV6-3 and TRBJ1-2; D is possibly TRBD1 (6 bases). CDR1 and CDR2 (germline): MNHEY, SVGEGT. The CDR3 spans 14 residues. V lost 7 bases and J lost 2, with 14 bases in between. The CDR3 coding sequence is TGTGCCAGCAAGAGAGCAGGGGAGAACTATGGCTACACCTTC. Residues: CASKRAGENYGYTF.

This clonotype was observed many times. V usage is TRBV12-3 or TRBV12-4 and J usage is TRBJ1-1, with a possible D match to TRBD1 (5 bases). Between the trimmed V and J ends, which lost 6 bases and 10 bases, there was a span of 18 bases. The CDR3 is 13 residues long. CDR3 amino acids: CASSLLPTGGAFF. The CDR3 nucleotides read TGTGCCAGCAGCCTACTTCCTACGGGGGGAGCTTTCTTT.

The chain recombines TRBV6-2 or TRBV6-3 with TRBJ2-7; D tentatively reads TRBD1 or TRBD2 (5 bases each). The CDR3 extends over 16 amino acids. Trimming took off 0 bases at V and 0 bases at J, with 12 bases between the two ends. Germline lookup yields CDR1 MNHEY and CDR2 SVGEGT. The CDR3 loop is CASSYSIAGSSYEQYF. The CDR3 DNA sequence: TGTGCCAGCAGTTACTCGATCGCAGGGAGCTCCTACGAGCAGTACTTC.

The gene calls are TRBV7-2 and TRBJ1-1; no clear D gene. The CDR3 extends over 15 amino acids. V lost 5 bases and J 5 bases, leaving 18 bases between the germline ends. The germline CDR1 and CDR2 sequences are SGHTA and FQGNSA. The CDR3 is CASSTTVLWRTEAFF. The CDR3 DNA reads TGTGCCAGCAGCACCACCGTTCTATGGAGGACTGAAGCTTTCTTT.

This clonotype was observed a handful of times. The chain carries TRBV4-3 and TRBJ2-3; weak D call: TRBD2 (6 bases). This CDR3 comprises 17 residues. Trimming took off 4 bases at V and 1 base at J, with 18 bases between the two ends. Germline CDR1 is LGHNA and CDR2 is YSLEER. The CDR3: CASSRGDGEARTDTQYF. In nucleotides, the CDR3 is TGCGCCAGCAGCCGAGGAGACGGGGAGGCTCGCACAGATACGCAGTATTTT.

This clonotype was found once. The V and J genes are TRBV6-5 and TRBJ2-4, with TRBD2 matching 8 bases. CDR3 length: 16 residues. The germline gives CDR1 MNHEY, CDR2 SVGAGI. The trim removed 4 bases at V and 0 bases at J, leaving 5 bases unmatched. The CDR3 region has the DNA TGTGCCAGCAGTTCCACAGCGGGAGTAGCCAAAAACATTCAGTACTTC. Its protein is CASSSTAGVAKNIQYF.

V and J are TRBV6-5 and TRBJ2-2; the D is unclear. CDR3 length: 18 amino acids. Trimming took 6 bases from V and 3 from J, leaving 23 bases between them. In germline, CDR1 is MNHEY, CDR2 SVGAGI. As DNA, the CDR3 is TGTGCCAGCAGCCCCACCCTCGGGTCCCGGCTTCACACCGGGGAGCTGTTTTTT. The encoded protein is CASSPTLGSRLHTGELFF.

This clonotype came up a few times. This chain links TRBV4-3 with TRBJ1-1, with a possible D match to TRBD1 (6 bases). V lost 0 bases to trimming and J lost 2 bases, with 10 bases between them. The CDR3 consists of 15 residues. CDR1 is LGHNA, CDR2 YSLEER, per germline. The CDR3 region is CASSQDNRDNTEAFF. CDR3 nucleotide sequence: TGCGCCAGCAGCCAAGATAACAGGGACAACACTGAAGCTTTCTTT.

The chain couples TRBV9 to TRBJ2-7; 8 bases are shared with TRBD1. Germline CDR1 SGDLS, CDR2 YYNGEE. The trim removed 3 bases at V and 6 bases at J, leaving 5 bases unmatched. The CDR3 length is 13 residues. CDR3 sequence reads: CASSAGQGGEQYF. CDR3 in DNA: TGTGCCAGCAGCGCCGGACAGGGCGGCGAGCAGTACTTC. Supplemented by reference TRBV9 and TRBJ2-7, the full variable domain reads DSGVTQTPKHLITATGQRVTLRCSPRSGDLSVYWYQQSLDQGLQFLIQYYNGEERAKGNILERFSAQQFPDLHSELNLSSLELGDSALYFCASSAGQGGEQYFGPGTRLTVT.

This clonotype was observed a few times. The V gene is TRBV5-1, the J gene TRBJ2-7, with TRBD1 as a possible D gene (7 bases). V was clipped by 5 bases and J by 2 bases, with 17 bases between them. CDR1 and CDR2 (germline): SGHRS, YFSETQ. CDR3 length: 15 amino acids. Here the CDR3 DNA reads TGCGCCAGCAGGGGGGGCGCGGGACAGACCTACGAGCAGTACTTC. Its protein is CASRGGAGQTYEQYF.

This clonotype has just one count. The chain couples TRBV5-1 to TRBJ1-3, with a possible D match to TRBD1 (5 bases). Trimming took off 6 bases at V and 2 bases at J, with 18 bases between the two ends. The V gene's germline CDR1 is SGHRS and CDR2 YFSETQ. This CDR3 has 16 residues. CDR3 amino acids: CASNRPPYPPGNTIYF. The CDR3 nucleotides are TGCGCCAGCAACAGGCCACCTTACCCCCCTGGAAACACCATATATTTT.